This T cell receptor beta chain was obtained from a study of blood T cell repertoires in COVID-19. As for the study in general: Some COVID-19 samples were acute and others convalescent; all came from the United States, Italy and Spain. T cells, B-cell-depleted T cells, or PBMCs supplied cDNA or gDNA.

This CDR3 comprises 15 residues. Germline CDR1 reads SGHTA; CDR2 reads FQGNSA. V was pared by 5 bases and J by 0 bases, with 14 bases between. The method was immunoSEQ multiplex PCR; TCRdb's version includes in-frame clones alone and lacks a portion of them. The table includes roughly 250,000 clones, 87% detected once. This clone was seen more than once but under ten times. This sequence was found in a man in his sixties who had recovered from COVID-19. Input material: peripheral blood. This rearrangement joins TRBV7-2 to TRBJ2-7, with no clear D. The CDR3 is CASSPSQRSSYEQYF. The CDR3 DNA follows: TGTGCCAGCAGCCCCTCGCAGAGGAGCTCCTACGAGCAGTACTTC.